This TCR beta chain was sequenced in a study of human CD8 memory T cell subsets. Study-wide results and caveats: Higher diversity in stem-like memory T cells than in precursor exhausted T cells was suggested by Chao1 estimates. The study found similarly high diversity in stem-like memory and precursor exhausted T cells, unlike effector memory cells.

The authors made TCR beta libraries using UMI-labeled 5' RACE. With the 5' RACE reads reprocessed, TCRdb shows one record per CDR3 protein and no DNA. The repertoire shows 8,000 or so distinct CDR3 sequences; the top ten hold roughly 25%. The term TPEX covered CCR7+ PD-1+ TIGIT+ early memory CD8+ T cells that had exhausted-like traits. Buffy coats of healthy donors provided the PBMC used. The CDR3 covers 13 residues. CDR1 MGHDK and CDR2 SYGVNS come from the germline V gene. With regard to this clonotype: No antigen is known for it.

The TCR comes from a human donor in good health. Sequencing was done on a sample of CD8+ T cells from PBMCs. The chain recombines TRBV25-1 with TRBJ2-5. The CDR3 sequence: CASSDSGKETQYF.